The next 24 T cell receptor beta chains were all read from a single sample in a study of blood T cell repertoires in COVID-19. Sequencing used immunoSEQ multiplex PCR; TCRdb keeps in-frame clones, though not all of them. The table has some 320,000 clones, roughly 90% seen once. Input material: peripheral blood. The receptors come from a woman in her twenties or thirties with COVID-19, enrolled during active disease.

This clone was seen a few times. The chain links TRBV4-1 to TRBJ2-7, with D possibly TRBD2 on 5 matching bases. The ends were cut back, 1 base at V and 12 bases at J, with 10 bases in the middle. Germline loops: CDR1 MGHRA, CDR2 YSYEKL. The CDR3 runs to 11 residues. The CDR3 protein is CASSQGARVYF. In DNA, the CDR3 is TGCGCCAGCAGCCAAGGGGCGAGGGTGTACTTC.

The chain joins TRBV19 to TRBJ2-7, with D tentatively TRBD1 (5 bases). Germline loops: CDR1 LNHDA, CDR2 SQIVND (reference sequence). The length of the CDR3 is 14 residues. V dropped 2 bases and J dropped 7 bases, with 15 bases sitting between them. CDR3: CASSIQQGEMEQYF. The CDR3 region has the DNA TGTGCCAGTAGTATACAGCAGGGTGAGATGGAGCAGTACTTC.

This clone appeared a single time. The chain uses TRBV27 and TRBJ2-7; D remains unclear. Trimming pared 3 bases from V and 1 base from J, leaving 7 bases between. This CDR3 is built from 13 residues. The V gene's germline CDR1 is MNHEY and CDR2 SMNVEV (reference sequence). CDR3 amino acids: CASSFDKSYEQYF. DNA for the CDR3: TGTGCCAGCAGTTTCGACAAGTCCTACGAGCAGTACTTC.

The chain recombines TRBV2 with TRBJ1-1; TRBD1 agrees at 8 bases. The CDR3 extends over 14 amino acids. Germline assignment: CDR1 SNHLY and CDR2 FYNNEI. After removal of 8 bases from V and 4 bases from J, the junction contained 9 bases not matched to a gene. The CDR3 DNA sequence: TGTGCCAGCGAGAGGACAGGGCCGAGCACTGAAGCTTTCTTT. Its protein is CASERTGPSTEAFF.

This sequence joins TRBV29-1 and TRBJ1-1, with D possibly matching TRBD1 (6 bases). This CDR3 spans 14 amino acids. Trimming took off 7 bases at V and 4 bases at J, with 19 bases between the two ends. Germline CDR1 and CDR2: SQVTM and ANQGSEA. In DNA, the CDR3 is TGCAGCGGGGAAACGGGCGCCAGGGGCACTGAAGCTTTCTTT. It codes for CSGETGARGTEAFF.

CDR3 bases: TGTGCCAGCAGTTACCCCCAGTCTAATTCACCCCTCCACTTT. Residues: CASSYPQSNSPLHF. The J gene is TRBJ1-6, the V gene TRBV6-5, with D hard to call. CDR1 and CDR2 from the germline V gene are MNHEY and SVGAGI. Trimming removed 2 bases from V and 6 bases from J, with 8 bases in between. The CDR3 sequence is 14 residues long.

Only a few counts were recorded for this clone. V gene TRBV2 combines with J gene TRBJ2-7; 11 nucleotides agree with TRBD1. The V gene end was trimmed by 5 bases and the J gene end by 3 bases; junction bases not matched to a gene: 3. The CDR3 consists of 14 residues. Germline assignment: CDR1 SNHLY and CDR2 FYNNEI. The CDR3 is CASSTDRGLYEQYF. In nucleotides, the CDR3 is TGTGCCAGCAGTACGGACAGGGGGCTCTACGAGCAGTACTTC.

In its sample, this clone was seen once. The genes are TRBV28 and TRBJ2-2; D is uncertain. Germline V lookup: CDR1 MDHEN, CDR2 SYDVKM. The V end was cut by 6 bases, the J end by 2 bases, with 16 bases between. The CDR3 totals 16 residues. CDR3 amino acids: CASSLQAEPNTGELFF. The CDR3 DNA follows: TGTGCCAGCAGCCTCCAAGCCGAGCCTAACACCGGGGAGCTGTTTTTT.

In its sample, this clone was seen a few times. The rearrangement joins TRBV19 to TRBJ2-2; D ambiguous. The CDR3 has 14 amino acids. Trimming stripped 2 bases from V and 4 bases from J, with 8 bases between. The V gene's germline CDR1 is LNHDA and CDR2 SQIVND (reference sequence). The CDR3 loop is CASSITSSTGELFF. DNA of the CDR3: TGTGCCAGTAGTATAACCAGTTCCACCGGGGAGCTGTTTTTT.

The chain has TRBV5-1 and TRBJ2-3; 9 positions match TRBD2. V gave up 5 bases and J gave up 8 bases; unmatched junction bases: 18. The CDR3 runs to 17 residues. From germline, CDR1 is SGHRS and CDR2 YFSETQ. In DNA form, the CDR3 reads TGCGCCAGCAGAATGGCTATTAGCGGGGGTTTTTTCGGTACGCAGTATTTT. As protein: CASRMAISGGFFGTQYF.

CDR3: CASNLGGNTEAFF. The DNA for the CDR3 is TGTGCCAGCAACCTGGGGGGGAACACTGAAGCTTTCTTT. This chain connects TRBV12-3 or TRBV12-4 to TRBJ1-1, with D maybe TRBD1 (5 bases). The CDR3 sequence is 13 residues long. The V end was cut by 7 bases, the J end by 1 base, with 10 bases between.

The V and J genes are TRBV27 and TRBJ2-7; D gene unclear. CDR3 length: 14 residues. V was shortened by 5 bases and J by 2 bases, with 13 bases between the two germline ends. Per germline, CDR1 MNHEY and CDR2 SMNVEV (reference sequence). The CDR3 loop is CASSPSLLPYEQYF. DNA of the CDR3: TGTGCCAGCAGTCCTTCACTACTTCCCTACGAGCAGTACTTC.

V is TRBV18 and J is TRBJ1-3, with 7 bases aligning to TRBD1. CDR3 size: 15 residues. From germline, CDR1 is KGHSH and CDR2 LQKENI. Germline trimming cut 2 bases from V and 6 bases from J; bases unmatched to any gene: 7. The CDR3 protein is CASSPVRTGENTIYF. The CDR3 nucleotides read TGTGCCAGCTCACCAGTCCGAACAGGGGAAAACACCATATATTTT.

The chain joins TRBV28 to TRBJ1-5, with TRBD1 identical over 8 bases. Trimming took 5 bases from V and 6 from J; bases not matched to a gene: 9. Germline V gives CDR1 MDHEN, CDR2 SYDVKM. This CDR3 has 15 amino acids. This CDR3 reads CASSNAGGAGQPQHF. Written as DNA, the CDR3 is TGTGCCAGCAGTAACGCAGGGGGCGCGGGTCAGCCCCAGCATTTT. Complete variable domain (other parts from reference TRBV28 and TRBJ1-5): DVKVTQSSRYLVKRTGEKVFLECVQDMDHENMFWYRQDPGLGLRLIYFSYDVKMKEKGDIPEGYSVSREKKERFSLILESASTNQTSMYLCASSNAGGAGQPQHFGDGTRLSIL.

Regarding this clone: Other nucleotide sequences in the sample specify the same CDR3. The chain combines TRBV28 with TRBJ1-2; D unresolved. V was cut by 5 bases and J by 4 bases, with 5 bases left in between. Per the germline V gene, CDR1 is MDHEN and CDR2 is SYDVKM. CDR3 length equals 11 residues. The CDR3 loop is CASSPGYGYTF. Here the CDR3 DNA reads TGTGCCAGCAGTCCAGGCTATGGCTACACCTTC.

This chain uses TRBV6-5 with TRBJ2-7, with TRBD2 matching 9 bases. V lost 6 bases, J lost 0 bases, and 6 bases stayed unmatched. This CDR3 has 15 residues. Germline V CDR1 and CDR2: MNHEY, SVGAGI. The CDR3 loop reads CASSPLAGYSYEQYF. In nucleotides, the CDR3 is TGTGCCAGCAGCCCCCTAGCGGGGTACTCCTACGAGCAGTACTTC.

V is TRBV28 and J is TRBJ1-2; 8 positions match TRBD1. V was clipped by 3 bases and J by 8 bases; unmatched bases: 8. The CDR3 spans 14 residues. The V gene's germline CDR1 is MDHEN and CDR2 SYDVKM. The CDR3, as DNA: TGTGCCAGCAGTTTTTCCAGGACAGGGATAGGCTACACCTTC. It translates to CASSFSRTGIGYTF.

The V call is TRBV5-4, the J call TRBJ2-7, with 8 bases aligning to TRBD1. The trim removed 3 bases at V and 3 bases at J, leaving 8 bases unmatched. CDR1 is SGHNT and CDR2 is YYREEE in the germline V gene (reference sequence). This CDR3 is 15 amino acids long. For the CDR3, the DNA is TGTGCCAGCAGCTATGATACAGGGGGTATCTACGAGCAGTACTTC. Its translation is CASSYDTGGIYEQYF.

The chain couples TRBV2 to TRBJ1-1, with a tentative D call TRBD1 (6 bases). Trimming took off 4 bases at V and 11 bases at J, with 17 bases between the two ends. The CDR3 consists of 13 residues. Germline CDR1 and CDR2: SNHLY and FYNNEI. The CDR3 DNA reads TGTGCCAGCAGTGGGGGTCAGGGGAGTGAGGCTTTCTTT. This codes for CASSGGQGSEAFF. The variable domain in full, completed from reference TRBV2 and TRBJ1-1, reads EPEVTQTPSHQVTQMGQEVILRCVPISNHLYFYWYRQILGQKVEFLVSFYNNEISEKSEIFDDQFSVERPDGSNFTLKIRSTKLEDSAMYFCASSGGQGSEAFFGQGTRLTVV.

The chain uses TRBV5-5 and TRBJ1-5; no reliable D call. V gave up 4 bases and J gave up 2 bases, with 13 bases separating them. The CDR3 is made up of 15 amino acids. CDR1 is SGHKS and CDR2 is YYEKEE in the germline V gene (reference sequence). CDR3 sequence (DNA): TGTGCCAGCAGCCCCGAGGGCTGGCGCAATCAGCCCCAGCATTTT. The encoded protein is CASSPEGWRNQPQHF.

The CDR3 DNA sequence: TGTGCCAGCAGCGCCGAGGGAGGTAGCGGGGGGGGGAAGACCCAGTACTTC. Its protein product is CASSAEGGSGGGKTQYF. The chain uses TRBV6-4 and TRBJ2-5; 11 positions agree with TRBD2. CDR3 length: 17 residues. V lost 6 bases and J lost 6; bases outside the gene matches: 15. Germline CDR1 MRHNA, CDR2 SNTAGT.

This clone has a single count. The J gene is TRBJ2-5, the V gene TRBV5-1, with D perhaps matching TRBD1 (5 bases). Germline V gene data show CDR1 as SGHRS and CDR2 as YFSETQ. This CDR3 has 14 amino acids. V was shortened by 0 bases and J by 9 bases, with 15 bases between the two germline ends. For the CDR3, the DNA is TGCGCCAGCAGCTTGGCTGGGGCAGGGCCGGCCCAGTACTTC. Protein sequence: CASSLAGAGPAQYF.

The rearrangement links TRBV4-1 to TRBJ1-3, with 9 bases that match TRBD1. Germline V gives CDR1 MGHRA, CDR2 YSYEKL. V was pared by 4 bases and J by 5 bases, with 6 bases of the junction left unmatched. The length of the CDR3 is 15 residues. The CDR3 sequence is CASSRDRESRNTIYF. As DNA, the CDR3 is TGCGCCAGCAGCCGGGACAGGGAATCTAGAAACACCATATATTTT.

Only one count was recorded for this clone. This sample also contains other DNA sequences that code for the same CDR3. The chain employs TRBV19 and TRBJ2-3; TRBD2 agrees at 11 bases. The CDR3 loop spans 15 amino acids. Losses at the gene ends were 4 bases for V and 1 base for J; bases not matched to a gene: 1. Germline CDR1 is LNHDA and CDR2 is SQIVND (reference sequence). CDR3 loop: CASSTTSGGTDTQYF. In DNA, the CDR3 is TGTGCCAGTAGTACGACTAGCGGGGGCACAGATACGCAGTATTTT. Combining the CDR3 with reference TRBV19 and TRBJ2-3 gives the whole variable domain DGGITQSPKYLFRKEGQNVTLSCEQNLNHDAMYWYRQDPGQGLRLIYYSQIVNDFQKGDIAEGYSVSREKKESFPLTVTSAQKNPTAFYLCASSTTSGGTDTQYFGPGTRLTVL.